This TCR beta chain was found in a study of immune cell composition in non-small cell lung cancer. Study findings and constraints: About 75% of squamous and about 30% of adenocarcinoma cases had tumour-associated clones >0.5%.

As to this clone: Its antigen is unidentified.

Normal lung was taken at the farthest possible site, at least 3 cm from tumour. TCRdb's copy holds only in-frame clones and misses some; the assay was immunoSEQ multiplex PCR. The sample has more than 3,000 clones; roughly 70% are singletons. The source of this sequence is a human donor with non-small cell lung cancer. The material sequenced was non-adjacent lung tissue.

In DNA, the CDR3 is TGTGCCAGCAACTTGAGTCCGGGACTAGCGGTCACAGATACGCAGTATTTT. Its translation: CASNLSPGLAVTDTQYF. The chain employs TRBV2 and TRBJ2-3; 11 bases match TRBD2. The germline V gene has CDR1 SNHLY and CDR2 FYNNEI. The CDR3 sequence is 17 residues long. Losses at the gene ends were 7 bases for V and 2 bases for J; bases not matched to a gene: 11.